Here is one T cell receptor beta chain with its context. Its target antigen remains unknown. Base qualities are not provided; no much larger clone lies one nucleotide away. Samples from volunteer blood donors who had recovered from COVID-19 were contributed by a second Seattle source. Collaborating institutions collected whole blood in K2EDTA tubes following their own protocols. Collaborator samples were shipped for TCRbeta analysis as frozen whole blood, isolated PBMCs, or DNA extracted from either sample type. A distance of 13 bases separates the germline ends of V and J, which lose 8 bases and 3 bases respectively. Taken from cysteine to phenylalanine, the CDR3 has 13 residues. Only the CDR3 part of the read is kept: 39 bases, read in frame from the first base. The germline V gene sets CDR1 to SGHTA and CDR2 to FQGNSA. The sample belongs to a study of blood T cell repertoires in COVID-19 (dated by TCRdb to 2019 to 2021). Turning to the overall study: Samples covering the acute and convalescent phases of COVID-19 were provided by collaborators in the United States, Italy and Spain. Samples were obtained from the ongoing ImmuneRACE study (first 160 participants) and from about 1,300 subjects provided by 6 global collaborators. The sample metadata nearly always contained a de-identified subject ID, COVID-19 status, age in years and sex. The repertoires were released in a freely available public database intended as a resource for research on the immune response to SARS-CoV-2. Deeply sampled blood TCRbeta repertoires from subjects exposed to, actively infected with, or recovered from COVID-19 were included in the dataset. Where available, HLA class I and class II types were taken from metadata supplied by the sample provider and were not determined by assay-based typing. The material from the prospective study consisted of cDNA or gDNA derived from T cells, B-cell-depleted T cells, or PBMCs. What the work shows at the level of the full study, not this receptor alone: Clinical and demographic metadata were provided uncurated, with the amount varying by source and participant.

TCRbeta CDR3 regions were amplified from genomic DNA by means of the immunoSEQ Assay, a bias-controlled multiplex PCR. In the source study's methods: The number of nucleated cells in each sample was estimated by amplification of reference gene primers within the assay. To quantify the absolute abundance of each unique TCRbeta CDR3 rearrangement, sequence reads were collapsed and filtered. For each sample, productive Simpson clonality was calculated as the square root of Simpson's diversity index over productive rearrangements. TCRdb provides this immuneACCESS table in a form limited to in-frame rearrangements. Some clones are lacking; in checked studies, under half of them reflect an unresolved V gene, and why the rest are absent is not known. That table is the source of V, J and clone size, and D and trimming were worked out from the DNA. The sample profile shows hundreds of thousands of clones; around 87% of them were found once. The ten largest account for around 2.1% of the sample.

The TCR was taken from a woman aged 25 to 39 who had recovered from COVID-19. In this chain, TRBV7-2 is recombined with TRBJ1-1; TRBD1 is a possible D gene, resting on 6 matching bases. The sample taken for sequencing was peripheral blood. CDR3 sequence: CASGWEGDTEAFF. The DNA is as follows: TGTGCCAGCGGTTGGGAGGGGGACACTGAAGCTTTCTTT.